This TCR beta chain was obtained from a study of beta chain features in type 1 diabetes. The CDR3 spans 12 residues. Per germline, CDR1 LNHDA and CDR2 SQIVND (reference sequence). V was pared by 3 bases and J by 6 bases, with 8 bases between. Sorted cells reached over 95% purity in every population. About this clone itself: Its antigen remains unidentified.

Regarding the study as a whole: For TCRB rearrangement, an influence of HLA type remained unresolved here. The study found that naive, central memory and Treg TCRB repertoires appeared more similar in patients than in healthy donors.

Isolated RNA was reverse transcribed in full, so expressed TCRB transcripts were sequenced. For naive, central memory and regulatory T cell samples, reads averaged roughly 4 million. Method: immunoSEQ multiplex PCR; TCRdb's copy keeps in-frame clones and lacks some. Of about 410,000 clones listed, approximately 15% were seen once; the top ten hold roughly 0.036%. The TCR was taken from a man aged 25 to 45 in good health. What was sequenced was naive CD4+ T cells from blood. This chain uses TRBV19 with TRBJ2-5, with D unresolved. The CDR3 reads CASSIFGQTQYF. The CDR3 coding sequence is TGTGCCAGTAGTATTTTCGGACAGACCCAGTACTTC.